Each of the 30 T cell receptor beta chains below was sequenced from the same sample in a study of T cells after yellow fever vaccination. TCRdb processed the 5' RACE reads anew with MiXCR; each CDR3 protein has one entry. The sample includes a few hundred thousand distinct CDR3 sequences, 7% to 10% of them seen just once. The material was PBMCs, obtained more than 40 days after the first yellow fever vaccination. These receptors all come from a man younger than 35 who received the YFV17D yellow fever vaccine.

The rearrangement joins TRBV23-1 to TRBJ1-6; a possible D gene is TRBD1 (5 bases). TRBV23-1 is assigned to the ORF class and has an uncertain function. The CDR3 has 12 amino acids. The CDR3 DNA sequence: TGCGTTCAGGGTTTTCATAATTCACCCCTCCACTTT. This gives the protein CVQGFHNSPLHF.

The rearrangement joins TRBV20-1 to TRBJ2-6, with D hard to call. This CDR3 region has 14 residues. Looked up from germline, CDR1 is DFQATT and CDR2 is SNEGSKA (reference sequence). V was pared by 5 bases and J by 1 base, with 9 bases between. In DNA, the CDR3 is TGCAGTGCTGTCGACGTTTCTGGGGCCAACGTCCTGACTTTC. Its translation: CSAVDVSGANVLTF.

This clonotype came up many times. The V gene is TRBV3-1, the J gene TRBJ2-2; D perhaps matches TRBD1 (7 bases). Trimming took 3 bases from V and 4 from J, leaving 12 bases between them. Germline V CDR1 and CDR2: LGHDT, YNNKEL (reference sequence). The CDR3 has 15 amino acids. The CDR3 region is CASSHSGGLTGELFF. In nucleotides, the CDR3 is TGTGCCAGCAGCCATTCAGGGGGACTCACCGGGGAGCTGTTTTTT.

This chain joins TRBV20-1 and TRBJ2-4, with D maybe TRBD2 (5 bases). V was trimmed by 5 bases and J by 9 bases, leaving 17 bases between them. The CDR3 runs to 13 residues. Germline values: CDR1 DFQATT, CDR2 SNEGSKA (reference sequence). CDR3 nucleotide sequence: TGCAGTGCTCTGTGGGCCATCGGAGGCATTCAGTACTTC. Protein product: CSALWAIGGIQYF.

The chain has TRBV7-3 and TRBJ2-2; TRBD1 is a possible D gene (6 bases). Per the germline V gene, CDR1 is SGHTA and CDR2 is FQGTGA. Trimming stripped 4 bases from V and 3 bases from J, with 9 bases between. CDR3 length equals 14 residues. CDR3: CASSSGADTGELFF. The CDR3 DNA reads TGTGCCAGCAGCTCAGGGGCTGACACCGGGGAGCTGTTTTTT.

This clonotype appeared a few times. This CDR3 is CSASRQGASNEQFF. In DNA form, the CDR3 reads TGCAGTGCTAGTCGGCAGGGGGCTAGCAATGAGCAGTTCTTC. The chain couples TRBV20-1 to TRBJ2-1, with 8 bases matching TRBD1. V lost 3 bases, J lost 6 bases, and 7 bases stayed unmatched. The CDR3 length is 14 residues. CDR1 and CDR2 (germline): DFQATT, SNEGSKA (reference sequence).

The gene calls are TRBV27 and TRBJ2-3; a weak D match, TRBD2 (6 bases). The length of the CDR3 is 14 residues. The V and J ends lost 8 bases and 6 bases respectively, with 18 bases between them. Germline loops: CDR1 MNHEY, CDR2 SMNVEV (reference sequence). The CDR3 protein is CASRPWSGGDTQYF. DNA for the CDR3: TGTGCCAGCCGACCTTGGTCTGGAGGGGATACGCAGTATTTT.

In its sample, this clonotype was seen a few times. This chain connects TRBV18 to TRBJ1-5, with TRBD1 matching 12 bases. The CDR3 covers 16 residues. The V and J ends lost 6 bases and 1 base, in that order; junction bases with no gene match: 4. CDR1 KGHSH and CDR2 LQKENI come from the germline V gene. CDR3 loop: CASSPGQGASNQPQHF. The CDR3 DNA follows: TGTGCCAGCTCTCCGGGACAGGGGGCCAGCAATCAGCCCCAGCATTTT. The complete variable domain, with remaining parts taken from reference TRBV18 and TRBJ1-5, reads NAGVMQNPRHLVRRRGQEARLRCSPMKGHSHVYWYRQLPEEGLKFMVYLQKENIIDESGMPKERFSAEFPKEGPSILRIQQVVRGDSAAYFCASSPGQGASNQPQHFGDGTRLSIL.

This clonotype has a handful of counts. The CDR3 DNA sequence: TGTGCTAGTGGTTCCCAATGGAACGAGCAGTACTTC. Amino acid sequence: CASGSQWNEQYF. The genes are TRBV12-5 and TRBJ2-7, with D uncertain. CDR1 is LGHNT and CDR2 is FRNRAP in the germline V gene. The CDR3 totals 12 residues. Trimming stripped 4 bases from V and 5 bases from J, with 9 bases between.

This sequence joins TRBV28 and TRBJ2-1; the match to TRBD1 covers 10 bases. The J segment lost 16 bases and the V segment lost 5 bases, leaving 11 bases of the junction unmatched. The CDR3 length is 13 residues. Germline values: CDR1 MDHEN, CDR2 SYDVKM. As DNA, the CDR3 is TGTGCCAGCAGTAACGGACAGGGGGAAAAATCTTTCTTC. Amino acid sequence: CASSNGQGEKSFF.

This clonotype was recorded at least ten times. DNA for the CDR3: TGTGCCACGAGGGACTTCTACGAGCAGTACGTC. Translated, it gives CATRDFYEQYV. The J gene is TRBJ2-7, the V gene TRBV10-3, with a weak D call TRBD2 (6 bases). The CDR3 consists of 11 residues. Between the trimmed V and J ends, which lost 10 bases and 3 bases, there was a span of 10 bases. The germline gives CDR1 ENHRY, CDR2 SYGVKD.

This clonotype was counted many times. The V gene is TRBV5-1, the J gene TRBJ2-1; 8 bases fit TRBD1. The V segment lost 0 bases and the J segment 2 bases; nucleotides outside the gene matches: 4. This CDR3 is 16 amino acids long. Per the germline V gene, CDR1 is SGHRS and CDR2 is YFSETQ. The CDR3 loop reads CASSLAPGQAYNEQFF. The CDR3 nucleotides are TGCGCCAGCAGCTTGGCTCCGGGACAGGCCTACAATGAGCAGTTCTTC. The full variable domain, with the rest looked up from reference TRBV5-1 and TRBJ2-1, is KAGVTQTPRYLIKTRGQQVTLSCSPISGHRSVSWYQQTPGQGLQFLFEYFSETQRNKGNFPGRFSGRQFSNSRSEMNVSTLELGDSALYLCASSLAPGQAYNEQFFGPGTRLTVL.

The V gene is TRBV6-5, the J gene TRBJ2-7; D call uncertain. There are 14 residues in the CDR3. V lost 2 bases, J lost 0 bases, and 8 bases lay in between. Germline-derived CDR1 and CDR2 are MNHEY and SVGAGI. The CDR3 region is CASSYQGDSYEQYF. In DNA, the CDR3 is TGTGCCAGCAGTTACCAAGGAGACTCCTACGAGCAGTACTTC.

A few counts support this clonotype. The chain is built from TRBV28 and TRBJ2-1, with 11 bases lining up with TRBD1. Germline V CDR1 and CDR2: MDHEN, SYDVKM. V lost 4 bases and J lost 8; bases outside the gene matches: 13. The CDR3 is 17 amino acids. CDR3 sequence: CASSWGGKDRGLYEQFF. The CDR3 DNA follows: TGTGCCAGCAGTTGGGGTGGTAAGGACAGGGGGCTCTATGAGCAGTTCTTC.

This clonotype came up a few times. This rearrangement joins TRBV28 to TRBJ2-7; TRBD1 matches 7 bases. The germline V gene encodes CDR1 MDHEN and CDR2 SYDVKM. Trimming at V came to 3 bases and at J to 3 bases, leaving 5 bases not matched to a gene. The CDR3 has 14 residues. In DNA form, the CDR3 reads TGTGCCAGCAGTTTCTCGGCAGGGGGCTACGAGCAGTACGTC. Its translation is CASSFSAGGYEQYV.

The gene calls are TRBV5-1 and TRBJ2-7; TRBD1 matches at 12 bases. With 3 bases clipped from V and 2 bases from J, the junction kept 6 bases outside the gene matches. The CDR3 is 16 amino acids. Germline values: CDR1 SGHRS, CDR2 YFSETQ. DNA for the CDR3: TGCGCCAGCAGCTACGGGACAGGGGGCCAGCCCTACGAGCAGTACTTC. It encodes CASSYGTGGQPYEQYF. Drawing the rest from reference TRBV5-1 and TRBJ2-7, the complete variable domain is KAGVTQTPRYLIKTRGQQVTLSCSPISGHRSVSWYQQTPGQGLQFLFEYFSETQRNKGNFPGRFSGRQFSNSRSEMNVSTLELGDSALYLCASSYGTGGQPYEQYFGPGTRLTVT.

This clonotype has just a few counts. CDR3 bases: TGTGCCAGCTCACCACGTACTCAGACAGGGCCGACCGGGGAGCTGTTTTTT. Translated: CASSPRTQTGPTGELFF. The chain joins TRBV18 to TRBJ2-2; 7 bases agree with TRBD1. CDR1 is KGHSH and CDR2 is LQKENI in the germline V gene. This CDR3 spans 17 amino acids. V was pared by 1 base and J by 5 bases, with 10 bases of the junction left unmatched. Using reference TRBV18 and TRBJ2-2 for the parts outside the CDR3, the full variable domain is NAGVMQNPRHLVRRRGQEARLRCSPMKGHSHVYWYRQLPEEGLKFMVYLQKENIIDESGMPKERFSAEFPKEGPSILRIQQVVRGDSAAYFCASSPRTQTGPTGELFFGEGSRLTVL.

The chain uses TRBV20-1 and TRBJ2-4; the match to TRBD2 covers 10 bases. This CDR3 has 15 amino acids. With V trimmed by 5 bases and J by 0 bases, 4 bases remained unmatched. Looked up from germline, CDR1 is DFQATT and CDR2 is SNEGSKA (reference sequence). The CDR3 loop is CSAQAGGLAKNIQYF. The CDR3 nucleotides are TGCAGTGCTCAAGCGGGGGGGCTAGCCAAAAACATTCAGTACTTC.

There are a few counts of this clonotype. CDR3 in DNA: TGTGCCAGCAGCCCCTTGGGGGGGTCGGCAGATACGCAGTATTTT. It is translated as CASSPLGGSADTQYF. V and J are TRBV7-3 and TRBJ2-3; TRBD2 aligns across 7 bases. In germline, CDR1 is SGHTA, CDR2 FQGTGA. The CDR3 is made up of 15 amino acids. With V trimmed by 5 bases and J by 4 bases, 9 bases remained unmatched. The full variable domain, its missing parts supplied by reference TRBV7-3 and TRBJ2-3, is GAGVSQTPSNKVTEKGKYVELRCDPISGHTALYWYRQSLGQGPEFLIYFQGTGAADDSGLPNDRFFAVRPEGSVSTLKIQRTERGDSAVYLCASSPLGGSADTQYFGPGTRLTVL.

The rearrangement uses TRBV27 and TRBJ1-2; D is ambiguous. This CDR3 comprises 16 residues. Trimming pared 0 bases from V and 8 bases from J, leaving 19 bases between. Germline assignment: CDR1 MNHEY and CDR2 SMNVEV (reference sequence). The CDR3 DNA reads TGTGCCAGCAGTTTATCGGCCAATGCATTACAGTTGGGCTACACCTTC. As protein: CASSLSANALQLGYTF.

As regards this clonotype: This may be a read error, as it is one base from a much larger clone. CDR3: CARSFAAGSPTDTQYF. For the CDR3, the DNA is TGCGCCAGAAGCTTCGCGGCGGGGAGTCCCACAGATACGCAGTATTTT. V and J are TRBV5-1 and TRBJ2-3, with TRBD2 as a possible D gene (6 bases). CDR1 is SGHRS, CDR2 YFSETQ, per germline. The CDR3 contains 16 residues.

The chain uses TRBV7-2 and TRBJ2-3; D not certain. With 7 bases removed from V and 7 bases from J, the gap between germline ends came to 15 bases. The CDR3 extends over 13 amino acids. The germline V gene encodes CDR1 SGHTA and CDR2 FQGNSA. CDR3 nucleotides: TGTGCCAGCACCTCGTTCCCTTATCATACGCAGTATTTT. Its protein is CASTSFPYHTQYF.

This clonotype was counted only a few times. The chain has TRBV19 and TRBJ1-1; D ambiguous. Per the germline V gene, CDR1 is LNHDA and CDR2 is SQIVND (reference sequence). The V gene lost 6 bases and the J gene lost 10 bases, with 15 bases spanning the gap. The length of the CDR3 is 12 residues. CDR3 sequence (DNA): TGTGCCAGTAGCCTAAGCGCAGGCCCAGCTTTCTTT. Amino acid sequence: CASSLSAGPAFF.

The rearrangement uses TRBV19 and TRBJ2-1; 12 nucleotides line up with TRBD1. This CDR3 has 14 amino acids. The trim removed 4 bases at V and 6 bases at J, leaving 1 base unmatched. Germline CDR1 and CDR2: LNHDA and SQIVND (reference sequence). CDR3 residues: CASSTGQGANEQFF. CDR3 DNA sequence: TGTGCCAGTAGTACGGGACAGGGGGCCAATGAGCAGTTCTTC. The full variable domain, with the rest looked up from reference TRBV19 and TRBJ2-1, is DGGITQSPKYLFRKEGQNVTLSCEQNLNHDAMYWYRQDPGQGLRLIYYSQIVNDFQKGDIAEGYSVSREKKESFPLTVTSAQKNPTAFYLCASSTGQGANEQFFGPGTRLTVL.

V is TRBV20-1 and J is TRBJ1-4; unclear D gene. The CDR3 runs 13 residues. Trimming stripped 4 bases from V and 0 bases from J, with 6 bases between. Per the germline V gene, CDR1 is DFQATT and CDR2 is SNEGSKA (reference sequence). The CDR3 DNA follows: TGCAGTGCTACCGACTCAACTAATGAAAAACTGTTTTTT. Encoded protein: CSATDSTNEKLFF.

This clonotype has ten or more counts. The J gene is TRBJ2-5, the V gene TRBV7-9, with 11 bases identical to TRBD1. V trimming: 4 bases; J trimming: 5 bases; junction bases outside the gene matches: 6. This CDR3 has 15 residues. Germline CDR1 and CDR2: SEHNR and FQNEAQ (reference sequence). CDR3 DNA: TGTGCCAGCAGCTCCCGGACAGGGGGCGGTGAGACCCAGTACTTC. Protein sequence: CASSSRTGGGETQYF.

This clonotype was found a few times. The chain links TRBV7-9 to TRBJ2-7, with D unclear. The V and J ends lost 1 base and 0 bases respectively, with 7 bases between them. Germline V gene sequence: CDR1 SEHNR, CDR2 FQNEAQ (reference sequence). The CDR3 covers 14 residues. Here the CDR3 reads CASSLGGFSYEQYF. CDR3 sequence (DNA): TGTGCCAGCAGCTTAGGTGGGTTCTCCTACGAGCAGTACTTC.

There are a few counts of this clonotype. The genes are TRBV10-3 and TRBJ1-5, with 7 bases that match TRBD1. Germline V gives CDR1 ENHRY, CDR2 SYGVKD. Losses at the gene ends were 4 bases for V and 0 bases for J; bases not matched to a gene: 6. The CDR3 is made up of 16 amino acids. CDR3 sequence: CAISGDSLYSNQPQHF. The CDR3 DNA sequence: TGTGCCATCAGTGGGGACAGCCTCTATAGCAATCAGCCCCAGCATTTT.

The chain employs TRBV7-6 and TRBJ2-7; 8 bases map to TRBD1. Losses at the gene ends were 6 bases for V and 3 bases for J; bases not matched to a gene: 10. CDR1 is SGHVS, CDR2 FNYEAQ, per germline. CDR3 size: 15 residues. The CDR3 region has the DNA TGTGCCAGCAGTCCCGACAGGGGCGCGTTCTACGAGCAGTACGTC. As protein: CASSPDRGAFYEQYV.

This CDR3 is CASQLAGEETQYF. CDR3 sequence (DNA): TGCGCCAGCCAACTAGCGGGGGAAGAGACCCAGTACTTC. This chain joins TRBV10-1 and TRBJ2-5, with 11 bases that match TRBD2. CDR3 size: 13 residues. Germline V lookup: CDR1 WNHNN, CDR2 SYGVQD (reference sequence). V dropped 8 bases and J dropped 3; count of bases not matched to a gene: 2.